The 12 T cell receptor beta chains given below trace back to one sample, sequenced in a study of T-cell memory formation after mild COVID-19. In TCRdb, the 5' RACE reads were re-called with MiXCR into one record per CDR3 protein. The data show 560,000 or so distinct CDR3 sequences, 15% to 20% seen once. Input material: PBMCs or a T cell subset sorted from them (not recorded which). Receptor source: an adult woman who had mild COVID-19 (a few samples of this study predate the infection). Cell type and time point are not known.

This chain links TRBV24-1 with TRBJ2-3; D perhaps matches TRBD2 (6 bases). V gave up 4 bases and J gave up 4 bases, with 11 bases separating them. Germline V gene lookup returns CDR1 KGHDR and CDR2 SFDVKD. This CDR3 comprises 14 residues. The DNA for the CDR3 is TGTGCCACCAGTGAGGGGGGACGAGCAGATACGCAGTATTTT. Amino acid sequence: CATSEGGRADTQYF.

In its sample, this clonotype was seen many times. At one end, the junction sequence differs from germline, possibly due to a read error. The J gene is TRBJ2-5, the V gene TRBV7-8; D gene uncertain. Germline loops: CDR1 SGHVS, CDR2 FQNEAQ. CDR3 length: 13 residues. CDR3 coding DNA: TGTGCCAGCAGCTCCCCCTCCCGACCTTCCTGGTTCTTC. Translating it yields CASSSPSRPSWFF.

DNA of the CDR3: TGTGCCAGCAGCCCGACCGGGAGTACAACAACTAATGAAAAACTGTTTTTT. Translating it yields CASSPTGSTTTNEKLFF. The gene calls are TRBV7-8 and TRBJ1-4; D unresolved. Germline V gene lookup returns CDR1 SGHVS and CDR2 FQNEAQ. V was pared by 5 bases and J by 0 bases, with 16 bases between. The CDR3 runs to 17 residues.

CDR3 sequence reads: CASESQGLAGGGDTQYF. The CDR3, as DNA: TGTGCCAGCGAAAGCCAGGGACTAGCGGGAGGAGGAGATACGCAGTATTTT. V gene TRBV6-6 combines with J gene TRBJ2-3; 15 bases line up with TRBD2. CDR3 length equals 17 residues. CDR1 is MNHNY, CDR2 SVGAGI, per germline (reference sequence). V was clipped by 8 bases and J by 5 bases; unmatched bases: 11.

This rearrangement joins TRBV30 to TRBJ1-1; no clear D gene. Germline V gives CDR1 GTSNPN, CDR2 SVGIG (reference sequence). There are 12 residues in the CDR3. Trimming removed 2 bases at V and 10 bases at J, with 14 bases between. DNA for the CDR3: TGTGCCTGGAGTCCCCCCAGGAGGACAGCTTTCTTT. This gives the protein CAWSPPRRTAFF.

The V call is TRBV5-1, the J call TRBJ1-6; D gene ambiguous. Trimming removed 4 bases from V and 7 bases from J, with 18 bases in between. CDR3 size: 16 residues. Germline CDR1 reads SGHRS; CDR2 reads YFSETQ. The CDR3 region has the DNA TGCGCCAGCAGCCCCACCACGAGCAGCCGGAATTCACCCCTCCACTTT. As protein: CASSPTTSSRNSPLHF.

The chain joins TRBV24-1 to TRBJ2-1; 8 bases line up with TRBD1. V lost 4 bases and J lost 5; bases outside the gene matches: 3. Germline V CDR1 and CDR2: KGHDR, SFDVKD. This CDR3 has 14 amino acids. Here the CDR3 DNA reads TGTGCCACCAGTGACTCGGGACAGGACAATGAGCAGTTCTTC. Its translation: CATSDSGQDNEQFF.

The chain uses TRBV6-5 and TRBJ2-7, with D possibly matching TRBD2 (5 bases). This CDR3 is built from 14 residues. V gave up 4 bases and J gave up 0 bases, with 10 bases separating them. In germline, CDR1 is MNHEY, CDR2 SVGAGI. CDR3 protein: CASSFGVSSYEQYF. In nucleotides, the CDR3 is TGTGCCAGCAGTTTCGGGGTTAGCTCCTACGAGCAGTACTTC.

The rearrangement joins TRBV4-1 to TRBJ2-1, with TRBD2 matching over 9 bases. From germline, CDR1 is MGHRA and CDR2 YSYEKL. J lost 6 bases, V lost 3 bases, and 6 bases had no gene match. This CDR3 contains 15 residues. The CDR3 region is CASSQEAGGLNEQFF. In nucleotides, the CDR3 is TGCGCCAGCAGCCAGGAAGCGGGGGGCCTCAATGAGCAGTTCTTC.

The CDR3: CASSSTVSEAFF. CDR3 DNA sequence: TGCGCCAGCAGCTCGACAGTCTCTGAAGCTTTCTTT. The rearrangement uses TRBV5-1 and TRBJ1-1; a possible D gene is TRBD1 (5 bases). The germline V gene has CDR1 SGHRS and CDR2 YFSETQ. The CDR3 has 12 amino acids. Trimming cost V 3 bases and J 6 bases, with 9 bases left between them.

The V call is TRBV11-2, the J call TRBJ1-1, with D uncertain. Trimming removed 4 bases from V and 4 bases from J, with 19 bases in between. This CDR3 contains 16 residues. The germline gives CDR1 SGHAT, CDR2 FQNNGV. The DNA of the CDR3 is TGTGCCAGCAGCTCCATTATAGGGTTGGGGAGCACTGAAGCTTTCTTT. Translated, it gives CASSSIIGLGSTEAFF.

This chain uses TRBV2 with TRBJ2-3, with D possibly TRBD2 on 5 matching bases. Between the trimmed V and J ends, which lost 1 base and 6 bases, there was a span of 5 bases. CDR1 is SNHLY, CDR2 FYNNEI, per germline. The CDR3 consists of 12 residues. The CDR3 reads CASSEGRDTQYF. CDR3 in DNA: TGTGCCAGCAGTGAAGGGAGGGATACGCAGTATTTT.